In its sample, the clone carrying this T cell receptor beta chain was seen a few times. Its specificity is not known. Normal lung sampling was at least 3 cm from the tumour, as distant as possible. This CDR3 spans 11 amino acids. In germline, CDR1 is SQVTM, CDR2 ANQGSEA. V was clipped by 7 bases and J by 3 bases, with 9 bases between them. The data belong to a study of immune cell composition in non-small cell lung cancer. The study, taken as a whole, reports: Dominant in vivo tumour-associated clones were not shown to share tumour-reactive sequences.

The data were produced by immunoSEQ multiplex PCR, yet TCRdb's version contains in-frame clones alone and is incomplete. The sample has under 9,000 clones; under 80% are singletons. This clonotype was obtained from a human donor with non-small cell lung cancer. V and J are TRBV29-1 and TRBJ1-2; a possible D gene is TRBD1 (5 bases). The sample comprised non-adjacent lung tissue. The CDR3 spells CSGAQDYGYTF. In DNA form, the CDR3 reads TGCAGCGGGGCACAGGACTATGGCTACACCTTC.